This T cell receptor (beta chain) was captured in a study of ipilimumab plus nivolumab after autologous stem cell transplantation. Study overall: The DLBCL cohort had primary refractory and relapsed disease, with 18-month progression-free survival of approximately 87% and 28%.

Study outcomes and limitations: Authors suggest TCR repertoire, Treg phenotype and gut microbiota support further study.

Here immunoSEQ multiplex PCR was the method, and the copy in TCRdb shows in-frame clones only, minus some. This table holds fewer than 30,000 clones, about 82% found once. Trimming took 5 bases from V and 0 from J; bases not matched to a gene: 4. The CDR3 length is 16 residues. The germline CDR1 and CDR2 sequences are SEHNR and FQNEAQ (reference sequence). This clone has just one count. What it binds is not known. The chain employs TRBV7-9 and TRBJ2-2; TRBD1 matches 9 bases. The clonotype was recovered from a male donor with diffuse large B-cell lymphoma. The sequencing used PBMCs, collected in a trial of ipilimumab plus nivolumab as post-transplant consolidation. The CDR3 sequence is CASSRGQGPNTGELFF. CDR3 DNA sequence: TGTGCCAGCAGCAGGGGACAGGGTCCGAACACCGGGGAGCTGTTTTTT.